These 20 T cell receptor beta chains originate from one sample sequenced in a study of T cells in Graves' hyperthyroidism and ophthalmopathy. RNA transcripts yielded amplified TCR beta CDR3 regions. First-round RT-PCR with HTBI primers amplified the TCR CDR3 region. TCRdb re-derived calls from the multiplex PCR reads in MiXCR, one entry per CDR3 protein. The sample yields 450,000 to 650,000 distinct CDR3 sequences, approximately 17% seen once. Material for sequencing was blood. The receptors originated from a young woman with Graves' ophthalmopathy.

In its sample, this clonotype was seen many times. This chain connects TRBV12-3 or TRBV12-4 to TRBJ2-3, with D possibly called TRBD1 or TRBD2 (5 bases each). V lost 3 bases, J lost 1 base, and 11 bases lay in between. The CDR3 runs 15 residues. The CDR3 loop is CASSFGQGGTDTQYF. The CDR3 DNA is TGTGCCAGCAGTTTTGGGCAGGGAGGCACAGATACGCAGTATTTT.

This clonotype was picked up many times. The chain links TRBV7-8 to TRBJ2-1; D may match TRBD1 or TRBD2 (6 bases each). CDR1 and CDR2 from the germline V gene are SGHVS and FQNEAQ. Between the trimmed V and J ends, which lost 0 bases and 1 base, there was a span of 16 bases. This CDR3 has 18 residues. CDR3 in amino acids: CASSLAVRGAQSYNEQFF. In DNA form, the CDR3 reads TGTGCCAGCAGCTTAGCAGTTAGGGGGGCGCAGTCCTACAATGAGCAGTTCTTC. The full variable domain, rest sourced from reference TRBV7-8 and TRBJ2-1, is GAGVSQSPRYKVAKRGQDVALRCDPISGHVSLFWYQQALGQGPEFLTYFQNEAQLDKSGLPSDRFFAERPEGSVSTLKIQRTQQEDSAVYLCASSLAVRGAQSYNEQFFGPGTRLTVL.

This clonotype was counted ten times or more. The rearrangement links TRBV7-9 to TRBJ2-1; 9 bases agree with TRBD1. The CDR3 covers 15 residues. J gave up 9 bases and V 6 bases, and 12 bases lay outside the gene matches. Germline V gives CDR1 SEHNR, CDR2 FQNEAQ (reference sequence). The CDR3 coding sequence is TGTGCCAGCAGGACCGGGACAGGGAGCATGGGTGAGCAGTTCTTC. Translated, it gives CASRTGTGSMGEQFF.

This chain uses TRBV18 with TRBJ2-3, with D possibly matching TRBD2 (6 bases). From germline, CDR1 is KGHSH and CDR2 LQKENI. There are 17 residues in the CDR3. Trimming stripped 8 bases from V and 2 bases from J, with 23 bases between. As DNA, the CDR3 is TGTGCCAGCAGTTTACCCCCTCTTAGCGGTAACACAGATACGCAGTATTTT. Amino acids: CASSLPPLSGNTDTQYF.

This clonotype was seen a few times. The gene calls are TRBV9 and TRBJ2-1; D uncertain. V was shortened by 7 bases and J by 1 base, with 9 bases between the two germline ends. The CDR3 sequence is 13 residues long. Germline V gene data show CDR1 as SGDLS and CDR2 as YYNGEE. DNA for the CDR3: TGTGCCAGCGGCCCCCCTTCCTACAATGAGCAGTTCTTC. It encodes CASGPPSYNEQFF.

J is TRBJ1-1 and V is TRBV10-3; 7 bases agree with TRBD1. Germline V CDR1 and CDR2: ENHRY, SYGVKD. V was pared by 10 bases and J by 0 bases, with 8 bases of the junction left unmatched. This CDR3 spans 14 amino acids. CDR3 nucleotides: TGTGCCACCGCCGGGACAGATCTGAACACTGAAGCTTTCTTT. Its translation: CATAGTDLNTEAFF.

The J gene is TRBJ2-7, the V gene TRBV15, with 7 positions matching TRBD2. The germline gives CDR1 LNHNV, CDR2 YYDKDF (reference sequence). Germline trimming cut 3 bases from V and 4 bases from J; bases unmatched to any gene: 9. This CDR3 is 15 amino acids long. DNA of the CDR3: TGTGCCACCAGCAGTTCGGCGGGAGCTTCTTACGAGCAGTACTTC. It is translated as CATSSSAGASYEQYF.

The chain couples TRBV7-2 to TRBJ2-7, with no clear D. From germline, CDR1 is SGHTA and CDR2 FQGNSA. Trimming cost V 6 bases and J 4 bases, with 22 bases left between them. The CDR3 runs to 16 residues. The CDR3 DNA is TGTGCCAGCAGTTCCATATCCTCGGCCGTTGAGTACGAGCAGTACTTC. Translated, it gives CASSSISSAVEYEQYF.

This clonotype was seen many times. The genes are TRBV11-2 and TRBJ2-1; TRBD1 aligns across 7 bases. Trimming at V came to 5 bases and at J to 7 bases, leaving 11 bases not matched to a gene. Germline CDR1 reads SGHAT; CDR2 reads FQNNGV. The CDR3 spans 15 residues. CDR3 sequence: CASSTYRGPSNEQFF. DNA of the CDR3: TGTGCCAGCAGCACCTACAGGGGCCCCTCGAATGAGCAGTTCTTC.

The chain combines TRBV29-1 with TRBJ2-3, with D possibly being TRBD2 (6 bases). The CDR3 extends over 14 amino acids. The germline V and J ends were trimmed by 7 bases and 4 bases, with 18 bases remaining between them. Germline CDR1 is SQVTM and CDR2 is ANQGSEA. The CDR3 here is CSGVGRDSADTQYF. CDR3 sequence (DNA): TGCAGCGGGGTAGGCCGGGACTCTGCAGATACGCAGTATTTT.

This clonotype was counted a few times. V gene TRBV5-1 combines with J gene TRBJ2-5; 10 bases are shared with TRBD2. The CDR3 sequence is 16 residues long. Germline-derived CDR1 and CDR2 are SGHRS and YFSETQ. The V segment lost 4 bases and the J segment 5 bases; nucleotides outside the gene matches: 11. CDR3 in amino acids: CASSPTLAGAGETQYF. CDR3 DNA: TGCGCCAGCAGCCCGACTCTAGCGGGAGCTGGGGAGACCCAGTACTTC. The entire variable domain, with the rest obtained from reference TRBV5-1 and TRBJ2-5, is as follows: KAGVTQTPRYLIKTRGQQVTLSCSPISGHRSVSWYQQTPGQGLQFLFEYFSETQRNKGNFPGRFSGRQFSNSRSEMNVSTLELGDSALYLCASSPTLAGAGETQYFGPGTRLLVL.

The chain has TRBV20-1 and TRBJ2-7; TRBD2 matches at 7 bases. V lost 0 bases, J lost 5 bases, and 7 bases stayed unmatched. The CDR3 covers 14 residues. The germline gives CDR1 DFQATT, CDR2 SNEGSKA (reference sequence). Written as DNA, the CDR3 is TGCAGTGCTAGAGATCTCGTGGGAGGGGACGAGCAGTACTTC. This gives the protein CSARDLVGGDEQYF.

In this sample, this clonotype turned up a few times. V is TRBV7-3 and J is TRBJ2-1; D call uncertain. CDR1 is SGHTA, CDR2 FQGTGA, per germline. The CDR3 has 15 amino acids. Trimming removed 4 bases from V and 9 bases from J, with 19 bases in between. CDR3 protein: CASSYAVAGPGEQFF. The CDR3 bases are TGTGCCAGCAGCTACGCTGTAGCTGGCCCGGGTGAGCAGTTCTTC.

The chain has TRBV3-1 and TRBJ2-4; the D is unclear. Trimming stripped 3 bases from V and 6 bases from J, with 9 bases between. The CDR3 is 13 amino acids. Germline values: CDR1 LGHDT, CDR2 YNNKEL (reference sequence). The CDR3 sequence: CASSQPSTNIQYF. The DNA for the CDR3 is TGTGCCAGCAGCCAGCCCAGCACAAACATTCAGTACTTC.

This clonotype was observed a handful of times. V and J are TRBV11-2 and TRBJ2-5, with D possibly matching TRBD1 (6 bases). V was trimmed by 4 bases and J by 5 bases, leaving 17 bases between them. CDR3 size: 15 residues. Germline values: CDR1 SGHAT, CDR2 FQNNGV. CDR3 coding DNA: TGTGCCAGCAGCTACCAGACAGGTTTCCAGGAGACCCAGTACTTC. Amino acid sequence: CASSYQTGFQETQYF.

The chain uses TRBV7-9 and TRBJ1-1, with D unclear. CDR1 SEHNR and CDR2 FQNEAQ come from the germline V gene (reference sequence). The V gene lost 1 base and the J gene lost 5 bases, with 11 bases spanning the gap. The CDR3 extends over 14 amino acids. CDR3 protein: CASSLVSWGTEAFF. As DNA, the CDR3 is TGTGCCAGCAGCTTAGTTTCCTGGGGAACTGAAGCTTTCTTT.

The chain is built from TRBV3-1 and TRBJ2-1; D is uncertain. The CDR3 is 14 residues long. Germline V lookup: CDR1 LGHDT, CDR2 YNNKEL (reference sequence). Trimming removed 2 bases at V and 2 bases at J, with 7 bases between. This CDR3 is CASSQRAPYNEQFF. CDR3 in DNA: TGTGCCAGCAGCCAAAGAGCGCCCTACAATGAGCAGTTCTTC.

The sample holds many counts of this clonotype. The V and J genes are TRBV11-1 and TRBJ1-1, with D unresolved. The CDR3 totals 15 residues. In germline, CDR1 is SGHAT, CDR2 FQDESV (reference sequence). Trimming cost V 5 bases and J 1 base, with 14 bases left between them. The CDR3 here is CASSPYRRGNTEAFF. In nucleotides, the CDR3 is TGTGCCAGCAGCCCCTACCGGCGGGGGAACACTGAAGCTTTCTTT.

This chain connects TRBV6-2 or TRBV6-3 to TRBJ2-1; TRBD2 matches at 12 bases. Germline CDR1 reads MNHEY; CDR2 reads SVGEGT. The CDR3 consists of 15 residues. Trimming at V came to 6 bases and at J to 7 bases, leaving 7 bases not matched to a gene. DNA of the CDR3: TGTGCCAGCAGGCTAGCGGGAGGGCCGGGGAATGAGCAGTTCTTC. Protein product: CASRLAGGPGNEQFF.

This clonotype came up many times. At one end the junction does not follow the germline gene, possibly because of a read error. This chain joins TRBV7-8 and TRBJ1-5; D uncertain. The CDR3 is made up of 14 amino acids. Germline V lookup: CDR1 SGHVS, CDR2 FQNEAQ. The CDR3 DNA reads as TGTGCCAGCAGCTTAAGTCCTAGCGATCAGCCCCAGCATTTT. It yields the protein CASSLSPSDQPQHF.